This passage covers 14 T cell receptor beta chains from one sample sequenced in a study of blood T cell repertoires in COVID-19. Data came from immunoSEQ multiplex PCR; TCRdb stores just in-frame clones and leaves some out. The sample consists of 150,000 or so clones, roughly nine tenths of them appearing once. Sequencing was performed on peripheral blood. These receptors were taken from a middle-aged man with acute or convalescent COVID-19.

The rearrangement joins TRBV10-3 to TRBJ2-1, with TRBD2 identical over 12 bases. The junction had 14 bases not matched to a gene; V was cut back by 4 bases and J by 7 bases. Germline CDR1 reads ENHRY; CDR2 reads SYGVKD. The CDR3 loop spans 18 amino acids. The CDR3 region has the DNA TGTGCCATCAGTGGGCAGAACCAACTAGCGGGAGGAGGGAATGAGCAGTTCTTC. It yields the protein CAISGQNQLAGGGNEQFF.

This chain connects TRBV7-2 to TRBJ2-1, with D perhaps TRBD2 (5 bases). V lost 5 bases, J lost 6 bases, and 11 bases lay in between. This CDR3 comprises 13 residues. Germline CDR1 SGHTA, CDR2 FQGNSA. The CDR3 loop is CASSIGESNEQFF. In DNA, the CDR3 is TGTGCCAGCAGCATCGGGGAGAGCAATGAGCAGTTCTTC.

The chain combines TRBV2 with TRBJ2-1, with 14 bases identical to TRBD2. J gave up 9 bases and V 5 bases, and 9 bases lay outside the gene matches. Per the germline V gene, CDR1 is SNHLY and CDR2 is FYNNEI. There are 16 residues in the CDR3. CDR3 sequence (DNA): TGTGCCAGCAGTTCGTTGACTAGCGGGGGGGCCGTTGAGCAGTTCTTC. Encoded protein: CASSSLTSGGAVEQFF.

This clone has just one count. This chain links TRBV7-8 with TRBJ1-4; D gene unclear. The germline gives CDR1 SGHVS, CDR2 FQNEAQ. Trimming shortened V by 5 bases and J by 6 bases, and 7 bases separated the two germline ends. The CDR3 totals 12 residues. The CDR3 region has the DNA TGTGCCAGCAGCCCAAATCATGAAAAACTGTTTTTT. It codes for CASSPNHEKLFF.

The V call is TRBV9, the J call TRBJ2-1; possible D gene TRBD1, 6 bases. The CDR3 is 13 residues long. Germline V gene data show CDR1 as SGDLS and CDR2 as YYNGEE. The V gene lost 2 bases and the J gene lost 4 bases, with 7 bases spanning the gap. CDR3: CASSVGQYNEQFF. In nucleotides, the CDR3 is TGTGCCAGCAGCGTTGGACAGTACAATGAGCAGTTCTTC.

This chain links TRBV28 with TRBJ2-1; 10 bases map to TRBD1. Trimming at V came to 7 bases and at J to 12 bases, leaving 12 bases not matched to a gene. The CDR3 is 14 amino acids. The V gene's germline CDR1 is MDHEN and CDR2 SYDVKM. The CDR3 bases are TGTGCCAGCAAGGGACAGGGGAATAGGTCTGGGCAGTTCTTC. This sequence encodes CASKGQGNRSGQFF.

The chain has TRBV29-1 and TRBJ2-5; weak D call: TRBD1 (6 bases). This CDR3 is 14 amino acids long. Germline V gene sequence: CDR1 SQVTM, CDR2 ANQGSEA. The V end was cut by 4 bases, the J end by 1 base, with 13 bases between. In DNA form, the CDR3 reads TGCAGCGTTGTGGGCGAAGGGGGCCAAGAGACCCAGTACTTC. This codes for CSVVGEGGQETQYF.

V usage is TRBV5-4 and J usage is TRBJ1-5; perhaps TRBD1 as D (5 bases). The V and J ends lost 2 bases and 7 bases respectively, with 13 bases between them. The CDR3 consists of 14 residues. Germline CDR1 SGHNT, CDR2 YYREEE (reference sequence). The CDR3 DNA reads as TGTGCCAGCAGCTTTGGGGGAGGTGGGCAGCCCCAGCATTTT. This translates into CASSFGGGGQPQHF.

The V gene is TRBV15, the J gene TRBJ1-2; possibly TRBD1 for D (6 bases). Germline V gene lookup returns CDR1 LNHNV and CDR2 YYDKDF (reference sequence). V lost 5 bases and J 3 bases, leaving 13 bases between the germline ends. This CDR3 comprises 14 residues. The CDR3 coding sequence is TGTGCCACCAGCGGAACAGGGATAGACTATGGCTACACCTTC. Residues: CATSGTGIDYGYTF.

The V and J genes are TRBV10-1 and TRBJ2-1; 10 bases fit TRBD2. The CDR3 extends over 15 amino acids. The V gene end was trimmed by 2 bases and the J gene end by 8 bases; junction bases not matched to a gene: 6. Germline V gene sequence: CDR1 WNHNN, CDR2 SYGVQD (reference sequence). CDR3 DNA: TGCGCCAGCAGTGAGGGAGCGGGAGGGCCGGATGAGCAGTTCTTC. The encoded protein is CASSEGAGGPDEQFF.

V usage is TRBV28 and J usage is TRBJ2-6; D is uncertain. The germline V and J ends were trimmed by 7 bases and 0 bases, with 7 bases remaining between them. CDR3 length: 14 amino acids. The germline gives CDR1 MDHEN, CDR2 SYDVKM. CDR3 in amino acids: CASNIDSGANVLTF. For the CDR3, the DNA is TGTGCCAGCAACATCGACTCTGGGGCCAACGTCCTGACTTTC.

CDR3 residues: CASVQAGGPKNEQFF. The CDR3 DNA sequence: TGTGCCAGCGTTCAAGCGGGAGGGCCTAAGAATGAGCAGTTCTTC. J is TRBJ2-1 and V is TRBV7-8; 10 bases are shared with TRBD2. The germline V gene has CDR1 SGHVS and CDR2 FQNEAQ. CDR3 length: 15 residues. Trimming took 8 bases from V and 7 from J; bases not matched to a gene: 11.

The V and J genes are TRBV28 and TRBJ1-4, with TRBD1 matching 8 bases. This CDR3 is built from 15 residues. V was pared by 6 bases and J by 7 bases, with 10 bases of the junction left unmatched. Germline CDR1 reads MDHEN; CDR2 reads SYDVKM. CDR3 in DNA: TGTGCCAGCAGCCTTCGACAGGGGAGAGGTGAAAAACTGTTTTTT. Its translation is CASSLRQGRGEKLFF.

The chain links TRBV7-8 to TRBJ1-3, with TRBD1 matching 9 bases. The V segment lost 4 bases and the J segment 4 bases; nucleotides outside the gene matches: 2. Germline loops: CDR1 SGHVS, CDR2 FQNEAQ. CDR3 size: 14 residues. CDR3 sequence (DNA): TGTGCCAGCAGCTCGGGGACAGGGGGAAACACCATATATTTT. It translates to CASSSGTGGNTIYF.